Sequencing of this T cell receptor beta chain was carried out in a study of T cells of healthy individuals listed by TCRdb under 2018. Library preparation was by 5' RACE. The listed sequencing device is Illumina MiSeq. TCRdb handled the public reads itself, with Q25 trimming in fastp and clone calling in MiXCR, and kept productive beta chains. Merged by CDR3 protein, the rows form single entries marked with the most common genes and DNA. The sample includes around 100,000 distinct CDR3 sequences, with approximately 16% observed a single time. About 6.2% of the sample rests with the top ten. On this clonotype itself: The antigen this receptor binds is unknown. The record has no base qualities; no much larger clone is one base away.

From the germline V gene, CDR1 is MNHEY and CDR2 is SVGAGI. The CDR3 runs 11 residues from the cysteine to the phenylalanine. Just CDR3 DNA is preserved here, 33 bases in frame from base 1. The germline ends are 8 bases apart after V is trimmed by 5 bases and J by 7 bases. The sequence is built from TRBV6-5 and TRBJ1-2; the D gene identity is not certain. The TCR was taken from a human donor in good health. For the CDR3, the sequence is CASSGVGGYTF. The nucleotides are TGTGCCAGCAGTGGAGTCGGTGGCTACACCTTC.